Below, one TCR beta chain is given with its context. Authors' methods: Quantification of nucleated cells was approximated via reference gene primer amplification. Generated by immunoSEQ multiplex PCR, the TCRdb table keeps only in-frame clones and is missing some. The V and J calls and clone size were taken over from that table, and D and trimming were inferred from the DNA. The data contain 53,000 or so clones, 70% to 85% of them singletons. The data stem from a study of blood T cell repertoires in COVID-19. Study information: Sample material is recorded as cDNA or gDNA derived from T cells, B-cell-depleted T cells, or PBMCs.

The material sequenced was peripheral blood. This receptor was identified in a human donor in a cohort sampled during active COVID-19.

The CDR3 bases are TGTGCCACCAGCAGGGACCGGGATAGAGCTCCTTACGAGCAGTACTTC. It codes for CATSRDRDRAPYEQYF. This sequence joins TRBV15 and TRBJ2-7; D is possibly TRBD2 (5 bases). Trimming removed 3 bases at V and 4 bases at J, with 19 bases between. This CDR3 spans 16 amino acids. Per germline, CDR1 LNHNV and CDR2 YYDKDF (reference sequence). Combining the CDR3 with reference TRBV15 and TRBJ2-7 gives the whole variable domain DAMVIQNPRYQVTQFGKPVTLSCSQTLNHNVMYWYQQKSSQAPKLLFHYYDKDFNNEADTPDNFQSRRPNTSFCFLDIRSPGLGDTAMYLCATSRDRDRAPYEQYFGPGTRLTVT.